A selection of T cell receptor beta chains follows, all from one sample in a study of shared clonotypes between healthy human individuals. Some clones are missing from TCRdb's copy, which holds only in-frame ones; the method was immunoSEQ multiplex PCR. The sample lists around 980,000 clones, approximately 80% occurring once. The sample taken for sequencing was memory CD4+ T cells from PBMCs. All receptors derive from a man younger than 35 in good health. Some clones in this sample may be carry-over from other donors' samples. Both conserved end residues are trimmed from each CDR3. A clone size is listed for some rows: how often the clone was seen (once, few, many), or a class if it is expanded.

clone_size v_call cdr3_aa
many TRBV7-2 ASSLRKAEETQY
. TRBV5-1 ASSLVQGGEQF
. TRBV28 ASSPGRGLAGGPAKH
once TRBV4-1 ASSQDYRGLYEQY
. TRBV7-8 ASSLRTSGTYEQY
. TRBV5-1 ASSYSPGRNNEQF
. TRBV28 ASSSPGRTRDTQY
. TRBV5-4 ASSLGRTGGTSGLDEQY
once TRBV9 ASSAFRQDTQY
. TRBV7-3 ASSPTSGSRDEQF
. TRBV5-1 ASSPFRTSGRAVAVNEQF
. TRBV4-1 ASSQDRGGVQF
once TRBV5-1 ASSLMVTGTGGETQY
. TRBV28 ASNGQGSYEQY
many TRBV25-1 ASSESLGRDNEQF
. TRBV19 ASSITQGFRQPQH
. TRBV21-1 ASSRGTGTSGYYEQY
once TRBV5-1 ASSEGLAGAAETQY
. TRBV9 ASSTLPLSEQY
few TRBV18 ASSLQLTRAGTDTQY
few TRBV30 AWTFSGVRGGRKF
. TRBV28 ASSSRLGTQY
. TRBV5-1 ASSLDPGPDTQY
. TRBV4-3 ASSQGASGRAYEQY
. TRBV11-3 ASSRGGTGREQF
. TRBV5-1 ASSPGWFGNTIY
. TRBV19 ASSIVATKAEKLF
. TRBV10-2 ASSESWRDDYGYT
. TRBV7-8 ASSPRMTGGHQPQH
. TRBV15 ATSRDPRESGANVLT
. TRBV2 ASSADSNQPQH
. TRBV6-1 ASSLDKLNTEAF
. TRBV29-1 SVEDRGLGTGELF
. TRBV28 ASSLVGGEQF
. TRBV7-6 ASSLVPSVETQY
. TRBV5-1 ASSLRRSGRENEQF
. TRBV2 ASSEVSPSTGELF